A selection of T cell receptor beta chains follows, all from one sample in a study of cytomegalovirus exposure and HLA in healthy donors. Clones were sequenced by immunoSEQ multiplex PCR, and TCRdb holds only the in-frame ones, with some missing. The sample yields some 150,000 clones, 80% to 90% seen once. The specimen sequenced was PBMCs. All receptors come from a woman in her twenties or thirties in good health and CMV-seropositive. Each CDR3 is given with its conserved first and last residue. The D gene is left open where the match is weak. Part of the rows lack a size; the others show once, few, many or a class for expanded clones.

clone_size | j_call | d_call | v_call | cdr3_aa | cdr3_nt
NA | TRBJ2-2 | NA | TRBV7-8 | CASSLYPRTDGELFF | TGTGCCAGCAGCTTGTACCCGAGGACAGACGGGGAGCTGTTTTTT
NA | TRBJ1-2 | NA | TRBV12-5 | CASALVGGEQRYGYTF | TGTGCTAGTGCTCTCGTAGGGGGGGAACAGCGGTATGGCTACACCTTC
NA | TRBJ1-2 | NA | TRBV5-1 | CASSFSGNYGYTF | TGCGCCAGCAGCTTTTCAGGCAACTATGGCTACACCTTC
NA | TRBJ1-4 | NA | TRBV5-6 | CASSLAPGERDEKLFF | TGTGCCAGCAGCTTGGCACCGGGGGAGCGGGATGAAAAACTGTTTTTT
few | TRBJ2-7 | NA | TRBV5-1 | CASSFPGSQVHEQYF | TGCGCCAGCAGCTTTCCCGGGTCTCAAGTCCACGAGCAGTACTTC
few | TRBJ2-5 | TRBD1 | TRBV29-1 | CSVVTGGGVGTQYF | TGCAGCGTTGTGACAGGGGGCGGCGTGGGGACCCAGTACTTC
NA | TRBJ1-6 | TRBD1 | TRBV4-3 | CASSLARDSSSPLHF | TGCGCCAGCAGCTTAGCCCGGGACAGCTCTTCACCCCTCCACTTT
few | TRBJ2-1 | TRBD1 | TRBV7-6 | CASSLEADRVNEQFF | TGTGCCAGCAGCTTAGAGGCGGACAGGGTTAATGAGCAGTTCTTC
NA | TRBJ2-2 | NA | TRBV15 | CATSRTLNTGELFF | TGTGCCACCAGCAGGACACTTAACACCGGGGAGCTGTTTTTT
NA | TRBJ1-5 | NA | TRBV7-2 | CASSLGPSARQPQHF | TGTGCCAGCAGCTTAGGACCCTCGGCGCGGCAGCCCCAGCATTTT
few | TRBJ1-3 | NA | TRBV30 | CAWSRGFGNTIYF | TGTGCCTGGAGTAGGGGATTTGGAAACACCATATATTTT
NA | TRBJ2-7 | TRBD1 | TRBV23-1 | CASSQSIPSKGQGAYEQYF | TGCGCCAGCAGTCAATCAATCCCATCGAAGGGGCAGGGGGCCTACGAGCAGTACTTC
once | TRBJ2-1 | TRBD2 | TRBV5-1 | CASRSGGGAYNEQFF | TGCGCCAGCAGGTCGGGGGGGGGAGCCTACAATGAGCAGTTCTTC
NA | TRBJ1-6 | TRBD1 | TRBV5-1 | CASSLAYRGSPLHF | TGCGCCAGCAGCTTGGCTTACAGGGGTTCACCCCTCCACTTT
NA | TRBJ1-1 | NA | TRBV28 | CASIPWGQGNTEAFF | TGTGCCAGCATCCCCTGGGGGCAGGGTAACACTGAAGCTTTCTTT